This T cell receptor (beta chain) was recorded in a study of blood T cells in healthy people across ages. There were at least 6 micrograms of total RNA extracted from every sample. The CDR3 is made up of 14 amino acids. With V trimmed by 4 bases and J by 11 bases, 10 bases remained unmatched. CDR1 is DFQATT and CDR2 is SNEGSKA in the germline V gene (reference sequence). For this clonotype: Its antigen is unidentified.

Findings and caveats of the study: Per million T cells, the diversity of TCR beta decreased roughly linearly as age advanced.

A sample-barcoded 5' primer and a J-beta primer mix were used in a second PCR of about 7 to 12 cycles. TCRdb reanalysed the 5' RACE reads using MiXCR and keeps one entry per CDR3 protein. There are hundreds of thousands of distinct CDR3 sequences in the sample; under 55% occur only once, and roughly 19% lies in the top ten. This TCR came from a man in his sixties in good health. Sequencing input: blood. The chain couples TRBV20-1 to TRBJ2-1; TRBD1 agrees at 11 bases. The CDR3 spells CSAKPGQGVTQQFF. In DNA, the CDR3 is TGCAGTGCTAAGCCGGGACAGGGGGTCACCCAGCAGTTCTTC.